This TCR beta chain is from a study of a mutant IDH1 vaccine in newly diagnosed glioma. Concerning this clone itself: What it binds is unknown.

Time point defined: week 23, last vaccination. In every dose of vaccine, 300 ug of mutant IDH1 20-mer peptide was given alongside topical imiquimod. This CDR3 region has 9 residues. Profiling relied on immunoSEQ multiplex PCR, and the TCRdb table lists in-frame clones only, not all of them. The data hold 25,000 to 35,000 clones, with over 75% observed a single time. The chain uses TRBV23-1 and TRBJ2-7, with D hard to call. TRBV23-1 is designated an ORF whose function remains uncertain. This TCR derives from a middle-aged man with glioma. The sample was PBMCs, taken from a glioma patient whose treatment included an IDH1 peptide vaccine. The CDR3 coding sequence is TGCGGTAGACCCTACGAGCAGTACTTC. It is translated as CGRPYEQYF.